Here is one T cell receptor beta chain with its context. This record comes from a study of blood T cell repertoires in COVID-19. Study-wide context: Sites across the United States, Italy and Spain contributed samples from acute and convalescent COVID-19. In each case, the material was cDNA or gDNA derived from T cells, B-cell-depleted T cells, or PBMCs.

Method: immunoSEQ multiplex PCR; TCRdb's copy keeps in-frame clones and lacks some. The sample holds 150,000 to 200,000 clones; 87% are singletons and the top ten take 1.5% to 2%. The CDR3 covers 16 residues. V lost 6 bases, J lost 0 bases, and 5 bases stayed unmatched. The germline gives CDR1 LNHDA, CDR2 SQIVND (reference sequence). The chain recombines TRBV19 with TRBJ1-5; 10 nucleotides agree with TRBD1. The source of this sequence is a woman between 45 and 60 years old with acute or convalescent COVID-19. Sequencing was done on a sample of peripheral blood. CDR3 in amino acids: CASRDRGTYSNQPQHF. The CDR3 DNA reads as TGTGCCAGTAGGGACAGGGGGACCTATAGCAATCAGCCCCAGCATTTT.